This TCR beta chain was observed in a study of naive and memory T cell subsets. This clonotype was detected a few times. As yet, its antigen is unknown. The beta constant-region primer was an equimolar mix of two oligonucleotides covering TRBC1 and TRBC2. Ligated cDNA was amplified by four rounds of PCR with nested alpha and beta constant-region primers and SP2. One entry per CDR3 protein, called by TCRdb with MiXCR from the UMI-ligation and nested PCR reads. The sample includes 150,000 or so distinct CDR3 sequences, approximately 24% of them seen just once. Cells stained for CD3, CD4, CD8, CD45RA and CD27 were sorted into four subsets. This CDR3 is 13 amino acids long. Germline assignment: CDR1 DFQATT and CDR2 SNEGSKA (reference sequence). The germline V and J ends were trimmed by 1 base and 10 bases, with 14 bases remaining between them. Notes on the study in general: From naive to CM, EM and EMRA, diversity decreased and Gini increased. Especially in CD8 cells, naive repertoires contained a few larger clonotypes, possibly CD45RA-re-expressing memory cells.

This chain uses TRBV20-1 with TRBJ2-1; perhaps D is TRBD1 or TRBD2 (5 bases each). The receptor comes from a human donor in good health. Input material: naive CD4+ T cells from blood. The CDR3 DNA sequence: TGCAGTGCTAGAGGGGGCCGCCCGGGGGAGCAGTTCTTC. Translated: CSARGGRPGEQFF.